This T cell receptor beta chain was recorded in a study of control samples from healthy donors and cancer patients (dated by TCRdb to the early 2020s). With regard to this clone: What antigen it recognizes has not been identified. No much larger clonotype is one base removed from it; base qualities were not supplied.

The library was made by the immunoSEQ multiplex PCR assay. TCRdb obtained this table from immuneACCESS and retained in-frame rearrangements with V and J assigned. These tables miss some clones; where compared with another copy, unresolved V genes account for less than half of the shortfall, and the remainder is unexplained. The sample table contains about 95,000 clones; only one count was recorded for roughly 90% of them. The top ten constitute 0.92% of the sample. The CDR3 goes from the cysteine to the phenylalanine over 12 residues. The CDR3 DNA has 36 bases and is translated from base 1. Trimming takes 5 bases from V and 4 bases from J, and the germline ends sit 5 bases apart. For CDR1 and CDR2, the germline V gene lists MNHEY and SVGAGI.

The V and J segments used are TRBV6-5 and TRBJ1-4, with no reliable assignment of the D segment. Sample: blood. The receptor was isolated from a woman aged 25 to 39 in good health. The nucleotides are TGTGCCAGCAGTCGCAGTAATGAAAAACTGTTTTTT. Its protein reads: CASSRSNEKLFF.